Listed below are T cell receptor beta chains from one sample, sequenced in a study of OX40 agonist ivuxolimab in advanced cancers. Sequenced by immunoSEQ multiplex PCR; TCRdb stores in-frame clones only, minus some. Here the sample spans roughly 26,000 clones, roughly 90% being singletons. Sequences were derived from CD4+ or CD8+ T cells sorted from blood, sampled in a trial of the OX40 agonist ivuxolimab. Source of these receptors: an adult with an advanced solid tumor such as melanoma, head and neck, liver or kidney cancer. Both conserved end residues are trimmed from each CDR3. Fields, in order: D gene, J gene, V gene, CDR3 protein. The D gene is left open where the match is weak.

D gene: TRBD1
J gene: TRBJ1-2
V gene: TRBV28
CDR3 protein: ASSLPQGVPYGYT

D gene: -
J gene: TRBJ1-6
V gene: TRBV9
CDR3 protein: ASSDHGEGGESPLH

D gene: -
J gene: TRBJ1-1
V gene: TRBV28
CDR3 protein: ASSFRAGNTEAF

D gene: -
J gene: TRBJ1-3
V gene: TRBV19
CDR3 protein: ASSILDTIGAGNTIY

D gene: -
J gene: TRBJ1-1
V gene: TRBV5-6
CDR3 protein: ASSLPGFSEAF

D gene: -
J gene: TRBJ1-1
V gene: TRBV6-1
CDR3 protein: ATLWTEAF

D gene: -
J gene: TRBJ2-7
V gene: TRBV11-2
CDR3 protein: ASSFATGSSYEQY

D gene: -
J gene: TRBJ1-2
V gene: TRBV30
CDR3 protein: AWRLGPVRGGYT

D gene: -
J gene: TRBJ1-1
V gene: TRBV6-1
CDR3 protein: ASSEAPYTEAF

D gene: TRBD1
J gene: TRBJ2-5
V gene: TRBV11-2
CDR3 protein: ASSLGWDREVRETQY

D gene: -
J gene: TRBJ1-1
V gene: TRBV5-4
CDR3 protein: ASSGYGLLTEAF

D gene: TRBD1
J gene: TRBJ2-7
V gene: TRBV6-5
CDR3 protein: ASRGTAYEQY

D gene: TRBD1
J gene: TRBJ2-2
V gene: TRBV28
CDR3 protein: ASSFGTVSSGELF

D gene: -
J gene: TRBJ1-6
V gene: TRBV6-5
CDR3 protein: ASRPGETLSPLH

D gene: -
J gene: TRBJ1-2
V gene: TRBV6-5
CDR3 protein: ASSPTASGDGYT

D gene: TRBD1
J gene: TRBJ2-7
V gene: TRBV27
CDR3 protein: ASSPRQGVYEQY

D gene: TRBD2
J gene: TRBJ2-1
V gene: TRBV9
CDR3 protein: ASSALGGASYNEQF

D gene: TRBD2
J gene: TRBJ2-1
V gene: TRBV4-1
CDR3 protein: ASSAPLAGTYNEQF

D gene: -
J gene: TRBJ2-3
V gene: TRBV4-3
CDR3 protein: ASSQVGGASDTQY

D gene: TRBD1
J gene: TRBJ1-2
V gene: TRBV7-9
CDR3 protein: ASSITLRTGNTNYGYT

D gene: TRBD2
J gene: TRBJ2-7
V gene: TRBV4-1
CDR3 protein: ASSLSGGAPTYEQY

D gene: TRBD2
J gene: TRBJ2-3
V gene: TRBV6-7
CDR3 protein: ASRLQREPGVGTDTQY

D gene: -
J gene: TRBJ2-7
V gene: TRBV5-8
CDR3 protein: ASPRTKNYEQY

D gene: TRBD1
J gene: TRBJ2-1
V gene: TRBV19
CDR3 protein: ASSVTGDSYNEQF

D gene: -
J gene: TRBJ1-5
V gene: TRBV7-9
CDR3 protein: ASSLGDLGGYSNQPQH

D gene: TRBD2
J gene: TRBJ2-1
V gene: TRBV19
CDR3 protein: ASSPLAGGDNEQF

D gene: -
J gene: TRBJ1-1
V gene: TRBV7-6
CDR3 protein: ASSLYWNTEAF

D gene: -
J gene: TRBJ2-7
V gene: TRBV5-6
CDR3 protein: ASSLSGSAYEQY

D gene: TRBD1
J gene: TRBJ1-2
V gene: TRBV11-2
CDR3 protein: ASSSWDSNYGYT

D gene: TRBD1
J gene: TRBJ1-3
V gene: TRBV28
CDR3 protein: ASSLHRGPAGNTIY

D gene: TRBD1
J gene: TRBJ1-2
V gene: TRBV29-1
CDR3 protein: SVGEDRVYGYT